This passage covers 15 T cell receptor beta chains from one sample sequenced in a study of cytomegalovirus exposure and HLA in healthy donors. The PCR contained 60 Vbeta and 13 Jbeta primers. Method: immunoSEQ multiplex PCR; TCRdb's copy keeps in-frame clones and lacks some. The sample consists of about 200,000 clones, 70% to 80% of them appearing once. Source material: PBMCs. These receptors all come from a middle-aged man in good health and CMV-seronegative.

This clone has just one count. This chain joins TRBV5-1 and TRBJ2-4; 15 bases line up with TRBD2. V lost 2 bases and J lost 0; bases outside the gene matches: 6. Per germline, CDR1 SGHRS and CDR2 YFSETQ. CDR3 length: 19 residues. This CDR3 is CASSFLGLAGGRAKNIQYF. The CDR3 DNA reads as TGCGCCAGCAGCTTCCTGGGACTAGCGGGGGGCCGAGCCAAAAACATTCAGTACTTC.

This clone was seen a few times. The chain links TRBV7-2 to TRBJ2-1; D is perhaps TRBD2 (6 bases). CDR1 SGHTA and CDR2 FQGNSA come from the germline V gene. CDR3 length: 15 residues. Trimming removed 1 base from V and 2 bases from J, with 9 bases in between. CDR3 sequence reads: CASSLGTTPYNEQFF. DNA for the CDR3: TGTGCCAGCAGCTTAGGGACTACCCCCTACAATGAGCAGTTCTTC. Based on the CDR3 plus reference TRBV7-2 and TRBJ2-1, the full variable domain is GAGVSQSPSNKVTEKGKDVELRCDPISGHTALYWYRQSLGQGLEFLIYFQGNSAPDKSGLPSDRFSAERTGGSVSTLTIQRTQQEDSAVYLCASSLGTTPYNEQFFGPGTRLTVL.

The CDR3 loop reads CASSRGGLSGANVLTF. In DNA, the CDR3 is TGCGCCAGCAGCCGGGGGGGGCTTTCTGGGGCCAACGTCCTGACTTTC. The chain couples TRBV5-1 to TRBJ2-6, with TRBD2 identical over 8 bases. The CDR3 extends over 16 amino acids. Germline V CDR1 and CDR2: SGHRS, YFSETQ. Germline trimming cut 4 bases from V and 1 base from J; bases unmatched to any gene: 4.

CDR3 bases: TGCGCCAGCAGCTTGGACATCAGCTCCTACAATGAGCAGTTCTTC. Amino acid sequence: CASSLDISSYNEQFF. The chain has TRBV5-1 and TRBJ2-1; D remains unclear. Looked up from germline, CDR1 is SGHRS and CDR2 is YFSETQ. The CDR3 extends over 15 amino acids. Trimming shortened V by 0 bases and J by 0 bases, and 7 bases separated the two germline ends.

This clone was picked up a small number of times. The chain joins TRBV27 to TRBJ2-1; 8 bases agree with TRBD1. The germline gives CDR1 MNHEY, CDR2 SMNVEV (reference sequence). The V and J ends lost 5 bases and 6 bases, in that order; junction bases with no gene match: 6. The CDR3 has 14 amino acids. The DNA for the CDR3 is TGTGCCAGCAGTAGGACAGGGCCCTTCAATGAGCAGTTCTTC. It encodes CASSRTGPFNEQFF.

CDR3 loop: CATRGIDETQYF. The CDR3 DNA sequence: TGTGCCACTCGGGGGATAGATGAGACCCAGTACTTC. The V call is TRBV10-3, the J call TRBJ2-5; TRBD2 might be the D (6 bases). V was pared by 10 bases and J by 5 bases, with 14 bases between. Germline V gene lookup returns CDR1 ENHRY and CDR2 SYGVKD. The CDR3 contains 12 residues.

This clone was counted once. The V call is TRBV2, the J call TRBJ1-1, with 9 bases fitting TRBD1. Germline V gene lookup returns CDR1 SNHLY and CDR2 FYNNEI. The CDR3 is made up of 15 amino acids. V shed 7 bases and J 4 bases; nucleotides not matched to a gene: 10. The CDR3 is CASKIAQGAGTEAFF. The CDR3 nucleotides are TGTGCCAGCAAGATCGCACAGGGGGCCGGCACTGAAGCTTTCTTT.

This chain joins TRBV9 and TRBJ2-2; TRBD2 is a possible D gene (5 bases). This CDR3 has 15 residues. Germline CDR1 is SGDLS and CDR2 is YYNGEE. V was shortened by 0 bases and J by 2 bases, with 8 bases between the two germline ends. The CDR3 sequence is CASSVGSVNTGELFF. In DNA form, the CDR3 reads TGTGCCAGCAGCGTAGGTAGCGTAAACACCGGGGAGCTGTTTTTT.

This chain links TRBV30 with TRBJ2-7, with TRBD1 matching over 7 bases. CDR3 length: 12 residues. Looked up from germline, CDR1 is GTSNPN and CDR2 is SVGIG (reference sequence). The CDR3 sequence is CAAGTVSYEQYF. The DNA of the CDR3 is TGTGCTGCTGGGACAGTCTCCTACGAGCAGTACTTC.

The chain is built from TRBV20-1 and TRBJ2-3; D is ambiguous. This CDR3 is 11 amino acids long. Trimming removed 6 bases at V and 11 bases at J, with 15 bases between. Germline V lookup: CDR1 DFQATT, CDR2 SNEGSKA (reference sequence). CDR3 sequence reads: CSANRVPWQYF. CDR3 DNA sequence: TGCAGTGCCAACCGGGTTCCATGGCAGTATTTT.

As to this clone: Mismatch with germline at one junction end may stem from a read error. This chain uses TRBV7-9 with TRBJ2-1, with 11 nucleotides matching TRBD2. The CDR3 covers 15 residues. Germline loops: CDR1 SEHNR, CDR2 FQNEAQ (reference sequence). CDR3 protein: CVSSSSGGTYNEQFF. CDR3 nucleotide sequence: TGTGTCAGCAGCTCTAGCGGGGGGACCTACAATGAGCAGTTCTTC.

The rearrangement uses TRBV4-1 and TRBJ2-2, with a weak D call TRBD1 (6 bases). Germline V gene data show CDR1 as MGHRA and CDR2 as YSYEKL. Deletions cut 0 bases from V and 6 bases from J, with 8 bases between. The CDR3 has 14 residues. As DNA, the CDR3 is TGCGCCAGCAGCCAAGATGGGGGCCCCGGGGAGCTGTTTTTT. This sequence encodes CASSQDGGPGELFF.

This chain links TRBV19 with TRBJ2-1; 9 bases line up with TRBD1. The CDR3 contains 14 residues. CDR1 and CDR2 from the germline V gene are LNHDA and SQIVND (reference sequence). Trimming removed 4 bases from V and 8 bases from J; junction bases left unmatched: 6. CDR3 protein: CASSTTGGDDEQFF. CDR3 sequence (DNA): TGTGCCAGTAGTACGACAGGGGGTGACGATGAGCAGTTCTTC.

This clone appeared a few times. This chain uses TRBV6-1 with TRBJ1-2; 9 bases are a match to TRBD1. CDR3 length equals 18 residues. CDR1 is MNHNS and CDR2 is SASEGT in the germline V gene. With 4 bases clipped from V and 6 bases from J, the junction kept 18 bases outside the gene matches. In nucleotides, the CDR3 is TGTGCCAGCAGTGCCTCCCCGGGACAGGGCGGGTTTGTGCATGGCTACACCTTC. Its protein is CASSASPGQGGFVHGYTF.

The chain has TRBV10-3 and TRBJ1-2; D is undetermined. From germline, CDR1 is ENHRY and CDR2 SYGVKD. V lost 2 bases to trimming and J lost 0 bases, with 4 bases between them. CDR3 length: 13 residues. The CDR3 protein is CAISEVANYGYTF. CDR3 DNA: TGTGCCATCAGTGAGGTAGCTAACTATGGCTACACCTTC.